This TCR beta chain came from a study of T cell responses to AZD1222 COVID-19 vaccine. Study-wide findings and caveats: Repertoires in all cases were sampled only once the peak T cell response had passed. Unmutated variant regions reportedly attract nearly half of all spike-specific TCRs. Receipt of two AZD1222 doses was followed by a rise in Spike-specific TCR breadth and depth.

Germline-derived CDR1 and CDR2 are SGHAT and FQNNGV. This CDR3 has 17 amino acids. The junction had 11 bases not matched to a gene; V was cut back by 1 base and J by 5 bases. Comments on this clone: Its antigen is currently unknown.

Produced via immunoSEQ multiplex PCR; TCRdb's table is partial and in-frame only. The data show more than 150,000 clones, approximately 91% seen once. The gene calls are TRBV11-2 and TRBJ2-1, with 7 bases matching TRBD2. The clonotype originates from an adult in good health. This material consisted of peripheral blood, taken on day 0 of AZD1222 vaccination. For the CDR3, the DNA is TGTGCCAGCAGCTTAGTCAGGAGCGGGAATCTGAACAATGAGCAGTTCTTC. It codes for CASSLVRSGNLNNEQFF.